This record looks at one TCR beta chain sequence and its context. These data are taken from a study of cytomegalovirus exposure and HLA in healthy donors. The PCR ran on 60 Vbeta and 13 Jbeta primers. Sequencing used immunoSEQ multiplex PCR; TCRdb keeps in-frame clones, though not all of them. The table records about 200,000 clones, approximately 80% of them present only once. Germline loops: CDR1 LNHNV, CDR2 YYDKDF (reference sequence). Deletions cut 1 base from V and 1 base from J, with 12 bases between. CDR3 length: 16 amino acids. The sample taken for sequencing was PBMCs. This TCR was recovered from a man aged 25-45 years in good health and CMV-seronegative. The V and J genes are TRBV15 and TRBJ2-3, with TRBD1 as a possible D gene (6 bases). The CDR3 protein is CATSRGGTYGTDTQYF. CDR3 DNA sequence: TGTGCCACCAGCAGAGGGGGGACATATGGCACAGATACGCAGTATTTT. The variable domain in full, completed from reference TRBV15 and TRBJ2-3, reads DAMVIQNPRYQVTQFGKPVTLSCSQTLNHNVMYWYQQKSSQAPKLLFHYYDKDFNNEADTPDNFQSRRPNTSFCFLDIRSPGLGDTAMYLCATSRGGTYGTDTQYFGPGTRLTVL.